Presented here are 13 T cell receptor beta chains from one specimen sequenced in a study of OX40 agonist ivuxolimab in advanced cancers. TCRdb keeps only in-frame clones here, not all; method: immunoSEQ multiplex PCR. The sample has roughly 11,000 clones, 86% seen once. The specimen was CD4+ or CD8+ T cells sorted from blood, collected in a trial of the OX40 agonist ivuxolimab. The receptors derive from an adult with an advanced solid tumor such as melanoma, head and neck, liver or kidney cancer.

This clone has only a few counts. The CDR3 region is CASSWGTAGETQYF. CDR3 nucleotides: TGTGCCAGCAGCTGGGGGACAGCGGGAGAGACCCAGTACTTC. The rearrangement links TRBV5-6 to TRBJ2-5, with a weak D call TRBD1 (7 bases). The CDR3 has 14 residues. V was trimmed by 3 bases and J by 4 bases, leaving 13 bases between them. CDR1 SGHDT and CDR2 YYEEEE come from the germline V gene.

The chain uses TRBV27 and TRBJ1-1, with no clear D. This CDR3 has 11 residues. CDR1 is MNHEY, CDR2 SMNVEV, per germline (reference sequence). V was trimmed by 10 bases and J by 6 bases, leaving 12 bases between them. The CDR3 DNA sequence: TGTGCCACCACAAGTGGCGCTGAAGCTTTCTTT. Its protein product is CATTSGAEAFF.

The gene calls are TRBV2 and TRBJ2-2, with 8 bases aligning to TRBD2. Germline V lookup: CDR1 SNHLY, CDR2 FYNNEI. This CDR3 comprises 15 residues. The V segment lost 5 bases and the J segment 6 bases; nucleotides outside the gene matches: 8. CDR3 in amino acids: CASSLAGNVAGELFF. The CDR3 DNA follows: TGTGCCAGCAGTTTAGCGGGAAACGTGGCCGGGGAGCTGTTTTTT. Drawing the rest from reference TRBV2 and TRBJ2-2, the complete variable domain is EPEVTQTPSHQVTQMGQEVILRCVPISNHLYFYWYRQILGQKVEFLVSFYNNEISEKSEIFDDQFSVERPDGSNFTLKIRSTKLEDSAMYFCASSLAGNVAGELFFGEGSRLTVL.

The V and J genes are TRBV11-2 and TRBJ2-1; TRBD2 matches at 11 bases. The CDR3 extends over 19 amino acids. From germline, CDR1 is SGHAT and CDR2 FQNNGV. V lost 6 bases and J lost 7; bases outside the gene matches: 20. The CDR3 loop is CASSERPGLAALSGNEQFF. The CDR3 DNA follows: TGTGCCAGCAGTGAACGTCCGGGACTAGCGGCCCTATCAGGGAATGAGCAGTTCTTC.

The chain recombines TRBV13 with TRBJ2-3; 10 bases align to TRBD1. Germline values: CDR1 PRHDT, CDR2 FYEKMQ (reference sequence). There are 15 residues in the CDR3. Trimming cost V 5 bases and J 5 bases; bases outside gene matches: 7. The CDR3 sequence: CASSTRQGAEDTQYF. CDR3 DNA sequence: TGTGCCAGCAGCACCCGACAGGGGGCAGAAGATACGCAGTATTTT.

The chain uses TRBV5-5 and TRBJ2-5; D ambiguous. The germline V gene encodes CDR1 SGHKS and CDR2 YYEKEE (reference sequence). V lost 5 bases and J 5 bases, leaving 7 bases between the germline ends. The CDR3 runs 11 residues. CDR3 in DNA: TGTGCCAGCAGTCCTTATGAGACCCAGTACTTC. Translated: CASSPYETQYF.

The CDR3 loop is CASSFLGRNYGYTF. Written as DNA, the CDR3 is TGTGCCAGCAGCTTTCTGGGCAGGAATTATGGCTACACCTTC. The genes are TRBV7-8 and TRBJ1-2; no firm D call. The V end lost 3 bases, the J end lost 5 bases, and 13 bases lay between the germline ends. Per the germline V gene, CDR1 is SGHVS and CDR2 is FQNEAQ. This CDR3 region has 14 residues.

This clone was picked up one time. The chain recombines TRBV7-8 with TRBJ2-3; 11 positions match TRBD2. Trimming removed 5 bases from V and 0 bases from J; junction bases left unmatched: 16. The germline V gene has CDR1 SGHVS and CDR2 FQNEAQ. The CDR3 has 20 amino acids. DNA for the CDR3: TGTGCCAGCAGCCTAGGGACACTAGCGGGGGTTACCCATAGCACAGATACGCAGTATTTT. This codes for CASSLGTLAGVTHSTDTQYF.

The rearrangement links TRBV11-2 to TRBJ2-7, with D tentatively TRBD1 (5 bases). This CDR3 is built from 14 residues. V gave up 7 bases and J gave up 3 bases, with 16 bases separating them. Germline-derived CDR1 and CDR2 are SGHAT and FQNNGV. In DNA form, the CDR3 reads TGTGCCAGCAACCCCGAGTACACAGGCTACGAGCAGTACTTC. Translation gives CASNPEYTGYEQYF.

This clone was found once. This chain connects TRBV6-5 to TRBJ2-1; TRBD2 is a possible D gene (5 bases). Between the trimmed V and J ends, which lost 0 bases and 7 bases, there was a span of 10 bases. The CDR3 loop spans 14 amino acids. From germline, CDR1 is MNHEY and CDR2 SVGAGI. The chain's CDR3 is CASSYSPPGNEQFF. In nucleotides, the CDR3 is TGTGCCAGCAGTTACTCTCCTCCGGGGAATGAGCAGTTCTTC.

DNA for the CDR3: TGTGCCAGCAGCTCAACAGGGGGCGGGACTGAAGCTTTCTTT. Translated, it gives CASSSTGGGTEAFF. This chain joins TRBV11-2 and TRBJ1-1; 9 nucleotides agree with TRBD1. CDR1 and CDR2 from the germline V gene are SGHAT and FQNNGV. This CDR3 contains 14 residues. V lost 4 bases, J lost 5 bases, and 5 bases stayed unmatched.

With regard to this clone: At one of its ends the junction is not consistent with the germline gene, which may arise from a read error. The chain recombines TRBV6-5 with TRBJ2-1; 7 bases match TRBD2. CDR1 is MNHEY and CDR2 is SVGAGI in the germline V gene. The CDR3 has 15 amino acids. The CDR3 sequence is CASSHSTPGGNEQFF. The CDR3 DNA reads as TGTGCCAGCAGTCACTCCACCCCGGGGGGCAATGAGCAGTTCTTC.

The chain uses TRBV9 and TRBJ2-3; 12 nucleotides align to TRBD2. Trimming took 4 bases from V and 4 from J; bases not matched to a gene: 4. The CDR3 runs to 15 residues. Germline V gene data show CDR1 as SGDLS and CDR2 as YYNGEE. CDR3 DNA: TGTGCCAGCAGCCCTAGCGGGGGGGCCCCAGATACGCAGTATTTT. As protein: CASSPSGGAPDTQYF. Supplemented by reference TRBV9 and TRBJ2-3, the full variable domain reads DSGVTQTPKHLITATGQRVTLRCSPRSGDLSVYWYQQSLDQGLQFLIQYYNGEERAKGNILERFSAQQFPDLHSELNLSSLELGDSALYFCASSPSGGAPDTQYFGPGTRLTVL.